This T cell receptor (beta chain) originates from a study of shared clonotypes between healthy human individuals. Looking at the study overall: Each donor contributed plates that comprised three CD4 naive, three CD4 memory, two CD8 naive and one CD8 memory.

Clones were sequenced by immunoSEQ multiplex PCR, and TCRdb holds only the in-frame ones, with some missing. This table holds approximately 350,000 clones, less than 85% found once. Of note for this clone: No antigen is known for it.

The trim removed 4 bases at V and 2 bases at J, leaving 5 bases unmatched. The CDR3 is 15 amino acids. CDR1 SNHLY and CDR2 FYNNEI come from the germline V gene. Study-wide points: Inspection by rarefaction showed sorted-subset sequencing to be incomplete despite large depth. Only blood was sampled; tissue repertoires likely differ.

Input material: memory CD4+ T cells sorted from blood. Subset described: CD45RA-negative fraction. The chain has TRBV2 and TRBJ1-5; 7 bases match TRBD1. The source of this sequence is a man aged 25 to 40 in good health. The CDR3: CASSGQGSGNQPQHF. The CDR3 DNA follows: TGTGCCAGCAGTGGACAGGGTTCGGGCAATCAGCCCCAGCATTTT.